The T cell receptor beta chain described here comes from a study of T cell changes during pregnancy in multiple sclerosis. Method: immunoSEQ multiplex PCR; TCRdb's copy keeps in-frame clones and lacks some. Of approximately 40,000 clones in the sample, less than 90% were seen once. V lost 2 bases and J lost 11; bases outside the gene matches: 4. CDR1 is DFQATT, CDR2 SNEGSKA, per germline (reference sequence). CDR3 size: 11 residues. The source is a female donor with multiple sclerosis, enrolled in a pregnancy study. The V and J genes are TRBV20-1 and TRBJ2-7; 9 nucleotides line up with TRBD1. The sequences come from CD4+ T cells from peripheral blood mononuclear cells, collected in the second trimester of pregnancy. The CDR3: CSARSRDREYF. The DNA for the CDR3 is TGCAGTGCTAGATCCCGGGACAGGGAGTACTTC.